This entry describes one T cell receptor beta chain. Antigen specificity is unknown. Donors were healthy HIV-negative adults without recent acute infections or vaccinations. The data were taken from a study of shared clonotypes between healthy human individuals. The V end was cut by 5 bases, the J end by 4 bases, with 18 bases between. From germline, CDR1 is SEHNR and CDR2 FQNEAQ (reference sequence). The CDR3 totals 15 residues. Sorted-subset replicate PCRs used around 200 ng of genomic DNA. This amount corresponded to 30,000 to 35,000 T cell genomes. Libraries were prepared by immunoSEQ multiplex PCR; TCRdb keeps only in-frame clonotypes and omits some of them. Of about 96,000 clones detected, around 68% appear once; the ten largest clones hold approximately 50%. Study-level points and caveats: Some naive CD4 clonotypes, approximately 4.5%, turned up in common across four donors. Relative to their counterparts shared across all four donors, non-shared clonotypes exhibited diminished generation probabilities.

The material sequenced was memory CD8+ T cells sorted from blood. As to subset: CD45RO+ cells pooled with CCR7-negative TemRA cells. The receptor's source is a man younger than 40 in good health. The chain recombines TRBV7-9 with TRBJ2-7; D is unclear. The CDR3 is CASSPLNSGHYEQYF. In DNA, the CDR3 is TGTGCCAGCAGCCCCCTTAACTCTGGTCATTACGAGCAGTACTTC.